The 15 T cell receptor beta chains below come from one sample, sequenced in a study of cytomegalovirus exposure and HLA in healthy donors. With 60 Vbeta and 13 Jbeta primers, the PCR was carried out. Method: immunoSEQ multiplex PCR; TCRdb's copy keeps in-frame clones and lacks some. The sample holds around 130,000 clones, roughly 80% seen once. Sequenced material: PBMCs. The receptors shown here come from a woman between 40 and 50 years old in good health and CMV-seropositive.

In this sample, this clone turned up a few times. V is TRBV5-8 and J is TRBJ2-7, with 9 bases that match TRBD2. The CDR3 runs to 14 residues. J gave up 2 bases and V 4 bases, and 4 bases lay outside the gene matches. Germline V gene data show CDR1 as SGHTS and CDR2 as YDEGEE. CDR3 in amino acids: CASSQTSGTYEQYF. In DNA, the CDR3 is TGTGCCAGCAGCCAGACTAGCGGTACCTACGAGCAGTACTTC.

The chain joins TRBV5-4 to TRBJ2-3, with 11 bases identical to TRBD2. This CDR3 is 13 amino acids long. In germline, CDR1 is SGHNT, CDR2 YYREEE (reference sequence). The V segment lost 5 bases and the J segment 11 bases; nucleotides outside the gene matches: 7. DNA for the CDR3: TGTGCCAGCAGTAGCACTAGCGGGGGTGAGCAGTATTTT. Amino acids: CASSSTSGGEQYF.

The rearrangement uses TRBV4-3 and TRBJ1-2, with D possibly being TRBD1 (5 bases). The germline V gene encodes CDR1 LGHNA and CDR2 YSLEER. This CDR3 is 14 amino acids long. V lost 3 bases to trimming and J lost 2 bases, with 10 bases between them. CDR3 DNA sequence: TGCGCCAGCAGCCACGACAAGGGGAACTATGGCTACACCTTC. This sequence encodes CASSHDKGNYGYTF.

The J gene is TRBJ1-2, the V gene TRBV19; D remains unclear. Per the germline V gene, CDR1 is LNHDA and CDR2 is SQIVND (reference sequence). This CDR3 is 13 amino acids long. The germline V and J ends were trimmed by 1 base and 4 bases, with 7 bases remaining between them. The CDR3, as DNA: TGTGCCAGTAGTATAGGAGAGCTCTATGGCTACACCTTC. Its translation: CASSIGELYGYTF.

The chain carries TRBV7-2 and TRBJ2-2; 8 bases agree with TRBD1. The CDR3 has 17 amino acids. CDR1 and CDR2 from the germline V gene are SGHTA and FQGNSA. Germline trimming cut 5 bases from V and 1 base from J; bases unmatched to any gene: 9. The CDR3 DNA is TGTGCCAGCAGCCGAATGATACAGGGGGGGAACACCGGGGAGCTGTTTTTT. It translates to CASSRMIQGGNTGELFF.

This clone was detected only once. The chain couples TRBV6-5 to TRBJ2-5; TRBD2 might be the D (6 bases). This CDR3 region has 13 residues. Trimming left V 8 bases short and J 9 bases short, with 19 bases between. CDR1 and CDR2 (germline): MNHEY, SVGAGI. The CDR3 DNA sequence: TGTGCCAGCTCAGTCGGACCGGGGGTCGCCCAGTACTTC. Its translation: CASSVGPGVAQYF.

The V and J genes are TRBV14 and TRBJ1-1; D gene ambiguous. The CDR3 is 14 amino acids. V shed 4 bases and J shed 1 base, with 10 bases lying between them. Germline values: CDR1 SGHDN, CDR2 FVKESK. CDR3 sequence: CASSPLLWNTEAFF. For the CDR3, the DNA is TGTGCCAGCAGCCCTCTACTCTGGAACACTGAAGCTTTCTTT.

The chain recombines TRBV6-1 with TRBJ1-1; possibly TRBD1 for D (5 bases). V dropped 2 bases and J dropped 9 bases, with 13 bases sitting between them. Germline CDR1 is MNHNS and CDR2 is SASEGT. The CDR3 length is 13 residues. In DNA form, the CDR3 reads TGTGCCAGCAGTGAAAGGTCAGGGCCCCAAGCTTTCTTT. Protein: CASSERSGPQAFF.

This clone was observed once. This chain uses TRBV4-2 with TRBJ2-5; 8 bases agree with TRBD1. The CDR3 totals 15 residues. Germline values: CDR1 LGHNA, CDR2 YNFKEQ. V lost 1 base and J lost 5; bases outside the gene matches: 6. This CDR3 reads CASSQATGGGETQYF. As DNA, the CDR3 is TGTGCCAGCAGCCAAGCTACAGGGGGTGGGGAGACCCAGTACTTC.

The J gene is TRBJ2-7, the V gene TRBV28; D possibly corresponds to TRBD1 (7 bases). Between the trimmed V and J ends, which lost 4 bases and 5 bases, there was a span of 21 bases. The CDR3 spans 16 residues. Per the germline V gene, CDR1 is MDHEN and CDR2 is SYDVKM. The CDR3 DNA sequence: TGTGCCAGCAGTTCGACAGGGACTCGAGCGGGCGACGAGCAGTACTTC. Translated: CASSSTGTRAGDEQYF.

The rearrangement links TRBV21-1 to TRBJ2-5; the table calls TRBD1, which could not be checked here. TRBV21-1 is designated a pseudogene. The CDR3 consists of 15 residues. DNA of the CDR3: TGTGCCAGCAGCAAAAAGGGGCAGAAACAAGAGACCCAGTACTTC. It encodes CASSKKGQKQETQYF.

The V gene is TRBV5-4, the J gene TRBJ1-1; 11 bases agree with TRBD1. Germline CDR1 SGHNT, CDR2 YYREEE (reference sequence). After removal of 3 bases from V and 11 bases from J, the junction contained 3 bases not matched to a gene. The CDR3 loop spans 12 amino acids. In DNA, the CDR3 is TGTGCCAGCAGCTGGACAGGGGGCCCGGCTTTCTTT. Its translation is CASSWTGGPAFF.

This chain connects TRBV19 to TRBJ1-5; D possibly corresponds to TRBD1 (5 bases). V lost 6 bases and J lost 4, with 13 bases in between. The CDR3 has 14 amino acids. In germline, CDR1 is LNHDA, CDR2 SQIVND (reference sequence). This chain's CDR3 is CASRRRGGNQPQHF. The CDR3 DNA sequence: TGTGCCAGTAGGCGTAGGGGAGGAAATCAGCCCCAGCATTTT. Variable domain in full (rest from reference TRBV19 and TRBJ1-5): DGGITQSPKYLFRKEGQNVTLSCEQNLNHDAMYWYRQDPGQGLRLIYYSQIVNDFQKGDIAEGYSVSREKKESFPLTVTSAQKNPTAFYLCASRRRGGNQPQHFGDGTRLSIL.

The gene calls are TRBV18 and TRBJ2-7; D is unclear. The CDR3 covers 16 residues. The germline V gene encodes CDR1 KGHSH and CDR2 LQKENI. Trimming pared 0 bases from V and 0 bases from J, leaving 12 bases between. For the CDR3, the DNA is TGTGCCAGCTCACCACCGGGCTACCTTAGCTCCTACGAGCAGTACTTC. Its translation is CASSPPGYLSSYEQYF.

This clone occurred once. The V and J genes are TRBV19 and TRBJ2-3; 9 positions agree with TRBD1. V dropped 5 bases and J dropped 4; count of bases not matched to a gene: 7. Germline-derived CDR1 and CDR2 are LNHDA and SQIVND (reference sequence). The CDR3 has 15 residues. The CDR3 DNA reads TGTGCCAGTAGTTCCGGGACAGGGTTTGCAGATACGCAGTATTTT. Its translation is CASSSGTGFADTQYF.